This T cell receptor (beta chain) is from a study of OX40 agonist ivuxolimab in advanced cancers. Study in general: Patients receiving dose escalation had hepatocellular carcinoma, melanoma, renal cell or head and neck cancer.

With 3 bases clipped from V and 5 bases from J, the junction kept 8 bases outside the gene matches. CDR3 length equals 17 residues. Looked up from germline, CDR1 is MNHEY and CDR2 is SMNVEV (reference sequence). Here immunoSEQ multiplex PCR was the method, and the copy in TCRdb shows in-frame clones only, minus some. This table has 100,000 to 120,000 clones, about 91% appearing once. This receptor was taken from an adult with an advanced solid tumor such as melanoma, head and neck, liver or kidney cancer. The gene calls are TRBV27 and TRBJ2-7, with 15 nucleotides matching TRBD2. The source material was CD4+ or CD8+ T cells sorted from blood, sampled in a trial of the OX40 agonist ivuxolimab. The CDR3 sequence is CASSFAGLAGGPDEQYF. The CDR3 DNA sequence: TGTGCCAGCAGTTTCGCTGGACTAGCGGGGGGGCCGGACGAGCAGTACTTC.